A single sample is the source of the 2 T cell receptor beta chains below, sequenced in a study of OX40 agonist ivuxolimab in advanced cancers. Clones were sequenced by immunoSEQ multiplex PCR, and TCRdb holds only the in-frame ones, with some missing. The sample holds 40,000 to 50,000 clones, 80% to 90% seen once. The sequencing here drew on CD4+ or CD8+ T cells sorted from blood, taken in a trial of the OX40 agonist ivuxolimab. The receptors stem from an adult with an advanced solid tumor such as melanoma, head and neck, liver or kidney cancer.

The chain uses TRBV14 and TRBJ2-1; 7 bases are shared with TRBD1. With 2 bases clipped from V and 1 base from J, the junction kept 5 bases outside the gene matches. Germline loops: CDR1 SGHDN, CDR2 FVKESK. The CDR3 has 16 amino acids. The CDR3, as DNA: TGTGCCAGCAGCCAACATCCGACAGGGTCCTACAATGAGCAGTTCTTC. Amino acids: CASSQHPTGSYNEQFF.

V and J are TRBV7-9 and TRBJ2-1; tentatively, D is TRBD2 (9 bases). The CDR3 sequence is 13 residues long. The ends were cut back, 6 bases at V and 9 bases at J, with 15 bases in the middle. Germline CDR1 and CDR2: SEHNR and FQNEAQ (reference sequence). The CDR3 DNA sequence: TGTGCCAGCAGTCTAGCGGGGACAGGTGAGCAGTTCTTC. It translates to CASSLAGTGEQFF.